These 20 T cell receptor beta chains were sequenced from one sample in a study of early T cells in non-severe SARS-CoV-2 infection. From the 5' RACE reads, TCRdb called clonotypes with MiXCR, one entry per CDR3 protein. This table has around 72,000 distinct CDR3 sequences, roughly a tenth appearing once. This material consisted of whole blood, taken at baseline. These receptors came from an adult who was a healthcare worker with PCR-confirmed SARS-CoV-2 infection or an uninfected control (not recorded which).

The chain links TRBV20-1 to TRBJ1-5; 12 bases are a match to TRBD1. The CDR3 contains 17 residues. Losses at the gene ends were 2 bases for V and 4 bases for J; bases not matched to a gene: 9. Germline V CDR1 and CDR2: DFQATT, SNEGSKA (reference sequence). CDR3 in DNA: TGCAGTGCTAGACGAGCCGGGACAGGGGGCCCTAATCAGCCCCAGCATTTT. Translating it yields CSARRAGTGGPNQPQHF.

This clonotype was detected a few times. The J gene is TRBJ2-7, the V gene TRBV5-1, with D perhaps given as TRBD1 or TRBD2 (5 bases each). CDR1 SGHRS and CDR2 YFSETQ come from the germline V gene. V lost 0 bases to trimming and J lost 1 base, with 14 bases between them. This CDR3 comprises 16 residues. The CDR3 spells CASSLDPGEGSYEQYF. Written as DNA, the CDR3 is TGCGCCAGCAGCTTGGATCCTGGTGAGGGGTCCTACGAGCAGTACTTC.

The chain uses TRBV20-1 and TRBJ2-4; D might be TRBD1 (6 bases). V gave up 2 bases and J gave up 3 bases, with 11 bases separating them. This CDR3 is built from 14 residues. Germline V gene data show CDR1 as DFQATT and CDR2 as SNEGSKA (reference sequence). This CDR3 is CSARTGIGKNIQYF. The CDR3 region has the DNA TGCAGTGCTAGAACAGGGATCGGCAAAAACATTCAGTACTTC.

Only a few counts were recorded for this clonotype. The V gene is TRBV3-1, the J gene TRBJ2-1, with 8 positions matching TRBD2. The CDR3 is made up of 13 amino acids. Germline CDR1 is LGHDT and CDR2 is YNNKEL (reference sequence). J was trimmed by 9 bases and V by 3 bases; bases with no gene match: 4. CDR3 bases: TGTGCCAGCAGCCAGGGACTAGGGTTTGAGCAGTTCTTC. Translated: CASSQGLGFEQFF.

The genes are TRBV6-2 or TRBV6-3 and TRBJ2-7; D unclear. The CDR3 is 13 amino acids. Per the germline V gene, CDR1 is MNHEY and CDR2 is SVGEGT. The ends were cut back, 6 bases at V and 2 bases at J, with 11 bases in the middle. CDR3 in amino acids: CASSLVIPYEQYF. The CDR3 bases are TGTGCCAGCAGCCTAGTGATCCCCTACGAGCAGTACTTC.

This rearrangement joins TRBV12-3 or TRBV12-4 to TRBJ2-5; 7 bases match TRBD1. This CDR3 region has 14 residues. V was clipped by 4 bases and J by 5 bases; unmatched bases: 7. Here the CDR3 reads CASSYRTGRETQYF. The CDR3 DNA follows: TGTGCCAGCAGTTACCGGACAGGCCGGGAGACCCAGTACTTC.

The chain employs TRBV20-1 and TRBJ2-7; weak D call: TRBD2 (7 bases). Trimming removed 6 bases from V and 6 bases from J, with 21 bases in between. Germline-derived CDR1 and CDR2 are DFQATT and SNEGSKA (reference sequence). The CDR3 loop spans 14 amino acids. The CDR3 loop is CSAAPFGGRFEQYF. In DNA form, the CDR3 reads TGCAGTGCGGCCCCTTTCGGGGGGCGCTTCGAGCAGTACTTC.

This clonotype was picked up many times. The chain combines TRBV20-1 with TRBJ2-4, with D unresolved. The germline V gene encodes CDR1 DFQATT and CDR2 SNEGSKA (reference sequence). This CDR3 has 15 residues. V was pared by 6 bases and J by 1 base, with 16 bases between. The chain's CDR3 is CSAPEWIGAKNIQYF. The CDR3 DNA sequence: TGCAGTGCGCCAGAGTGGATCGGCGCCAAAAACATTCAGTACTTC.

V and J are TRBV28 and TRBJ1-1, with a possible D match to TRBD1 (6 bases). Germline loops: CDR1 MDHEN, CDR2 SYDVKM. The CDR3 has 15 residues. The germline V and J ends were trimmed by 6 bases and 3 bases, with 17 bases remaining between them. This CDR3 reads CASSRRGGQDTEAFF. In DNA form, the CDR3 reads TGTGCCAGCAGCCGCCGAGGGGGGCAGGACACTGAAGCTTTCTTT.

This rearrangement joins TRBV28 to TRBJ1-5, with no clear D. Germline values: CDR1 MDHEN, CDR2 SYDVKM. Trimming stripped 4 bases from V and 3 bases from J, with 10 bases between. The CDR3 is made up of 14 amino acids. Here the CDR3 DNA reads TGTGCCAGCAGTTCGGACGGTGACAATCAGCCCCAGCATTTT. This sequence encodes CASSSDGDNQPQHF.

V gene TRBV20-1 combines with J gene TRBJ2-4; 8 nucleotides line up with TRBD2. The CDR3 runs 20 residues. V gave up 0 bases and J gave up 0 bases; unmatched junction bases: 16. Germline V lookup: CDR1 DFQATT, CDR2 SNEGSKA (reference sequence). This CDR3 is CSARDPVKVGLAIAKNIQYF. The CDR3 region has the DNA TGCAGTGCTAGAGATCCCGTGAAGGTCGGACTAGCCATAGCCAAAAACATTCAGTACTTC.

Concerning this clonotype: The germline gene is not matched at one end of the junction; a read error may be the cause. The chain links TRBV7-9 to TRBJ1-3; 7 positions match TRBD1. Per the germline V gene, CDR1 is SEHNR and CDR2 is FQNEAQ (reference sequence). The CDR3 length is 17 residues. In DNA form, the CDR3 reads TGTGCCAGCAGCGCTCAGACAGGGCTCAACTCTGAAAACACCATATATTTT. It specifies CASSAQTGLNSENTIYF.

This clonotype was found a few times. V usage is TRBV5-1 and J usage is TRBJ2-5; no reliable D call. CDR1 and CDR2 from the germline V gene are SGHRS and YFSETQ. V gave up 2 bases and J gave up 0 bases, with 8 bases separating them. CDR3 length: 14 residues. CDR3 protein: CASSLDGYQETQYF. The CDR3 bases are TGCGCCAGCAGCTTAGACGGGTACCAAGAGACCCAGTACTTC.

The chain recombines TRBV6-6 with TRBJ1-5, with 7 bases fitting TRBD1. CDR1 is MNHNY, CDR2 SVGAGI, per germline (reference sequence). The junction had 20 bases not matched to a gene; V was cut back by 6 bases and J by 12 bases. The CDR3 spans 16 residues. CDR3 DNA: TGTGCCAGCAGGGACGCCCGGATGGGAAGGGACAGTTTCCAGCATTTT. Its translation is CASRDARMGRDSFQHF.

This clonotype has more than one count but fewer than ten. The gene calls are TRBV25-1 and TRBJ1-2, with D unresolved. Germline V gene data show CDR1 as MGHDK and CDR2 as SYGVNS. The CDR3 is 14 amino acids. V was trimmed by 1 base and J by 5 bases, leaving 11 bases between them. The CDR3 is CASSEFGPTYGYTF. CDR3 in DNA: TGTGCCAGCAGTGAATTCGGACCGACTTATGGCTACACCTTC.

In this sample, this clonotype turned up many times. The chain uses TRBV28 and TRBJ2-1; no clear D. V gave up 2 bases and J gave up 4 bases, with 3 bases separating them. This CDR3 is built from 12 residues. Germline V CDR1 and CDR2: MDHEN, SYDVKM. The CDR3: CASSLEYNEQFF. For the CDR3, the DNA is TGTGCCAGCAGTTTAGAGTACAATGAGCAGTTCTTC.

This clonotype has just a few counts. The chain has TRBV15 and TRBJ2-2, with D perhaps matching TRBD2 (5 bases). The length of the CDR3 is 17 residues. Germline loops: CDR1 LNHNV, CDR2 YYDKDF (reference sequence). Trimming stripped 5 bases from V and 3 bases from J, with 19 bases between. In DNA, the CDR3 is TGTGCCACCAGCCGCCCCGGGGAAGGAATCGACACCGGGGAGCTGTTTTTT. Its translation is CATSRPGEGIDTGELFF. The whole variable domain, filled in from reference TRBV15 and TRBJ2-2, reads DAMVIQNPRYQVTQFGKPVTLSCSQTLNHNVMYWYQQKSSQAPKLLFHYYDKDFNNEADTPDNFQSRRPNTSFCFLDIRSPGLGDTAMYLCATSRPGEGIDTGELFFGEGSRLTVL.

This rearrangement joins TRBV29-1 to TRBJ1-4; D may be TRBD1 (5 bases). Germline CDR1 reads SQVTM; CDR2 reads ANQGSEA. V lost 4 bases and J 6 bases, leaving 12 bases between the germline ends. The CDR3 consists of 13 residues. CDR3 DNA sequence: TGCAGCGTTGCGGGTCAGGGTGATGAAAAACTGTTTTTT. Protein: CSVAGQGDEKLFF. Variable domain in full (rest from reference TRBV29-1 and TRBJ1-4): SAVISQKPSRDICQRGTSLTIQCQVDSQVTMMFWYRQQPGQSLTLIATANQGSEATYESGFVIDKFPISRPNLTFSTLTVSNMSPEDSSIYLCSVAGQGDEKLFFGSGTQLSVL.

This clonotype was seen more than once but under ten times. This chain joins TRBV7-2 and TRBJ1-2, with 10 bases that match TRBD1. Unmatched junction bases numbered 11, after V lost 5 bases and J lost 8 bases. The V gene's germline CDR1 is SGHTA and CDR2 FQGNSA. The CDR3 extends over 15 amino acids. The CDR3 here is CASSTGTGVGSGYTF. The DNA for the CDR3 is TGTGCCAGCAGCACAGGGACAGGGGTCGGTTCCGGCTACACCTTC.

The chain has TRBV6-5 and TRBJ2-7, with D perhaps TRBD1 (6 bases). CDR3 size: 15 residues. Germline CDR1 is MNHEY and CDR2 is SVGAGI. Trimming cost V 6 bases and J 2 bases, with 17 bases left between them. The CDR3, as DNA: TGTGCCAGCAGCCCCGTAGGGGGAACTACCTACGAGCAGTACTTC. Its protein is CASSPVGGTTYEQYF.